The rows below give T cell receptor beta chains drawn from one sample of a study of cytomegalovirus exposure and HLA in healthy donors. Assay: immunoSEQ multiplex PCR; the TCRdb copy retains only in-frame clones and omits some. Found here are about 120,000 clones, 79% of them singletons; the top ten hold about 4.5%. The sequenced sample consisted of PBMCs. The receptors were sampled from a man aged 30 to 39 in good health and CMV-seropositive. Each CDR3 is given with its conserved first and last residue. Each record gives: J gene, D gene, clone size, V gene, CDR3 protein, CDR3 DNA. D genes are given only for firm matches. Clone sizes are given selectively: once, few, many, or a class where the clone is expanded.

J gene: TRBJ1-5
D gene: TRBD1
clone size: NA
V gene: TRBV27
CDR3 protein: CASSSWDRVNQPQHF
CDR3 DNA: TGTGCCAGCAGTTCCTGGGACAGGGTGAATCAGCCCCAGCATTTT

J gene: TRBJ2-5
D gene: TRBD1
clone size: NA
V gene: TRBV6-5
CDR3 protein: CATLSIQGAAETQYF
CDR3 DNA: TGTGCCACTCTGAGTATACAGGGGGCCGCAGAGACCCAGTACTTC

J gene: TRBJ2-1
D gene: TRBD2
clone size: NA
V gene: TRBV27
CDR3 protein: CASNGLAGENNEQFF
CDR3 DNA: TGTGCCAGCAACGGACTAGCGGGGGAGAACAATGAGCAGTTCTTC

J gene: TRBJ2-3
D gene: NA
clone size: NA
V gene: TRBV2
CDR3 protein: CASSEAGRW
CDR3 DNA: TGTGCCAGCAGTGAAGCTGGCCGATGG

J gene: TRBJ2-2
D gene: TRBD2
clone size: NA
V gene: TRBV4-2
CDR3 protein: CASSQLNGLAGGRTTGELFF
CDR3 DNA: TGTGCCAGCAGCCAACTCAACGGACTAGCGGGGGGCCGGACCACCGGGGAGCTGTTTTTT

J gene: TRBJ2-5
D gene: TRBD2
clone size: NA
V gene: TRBV4-3
CDR3 protein: CASSQDGLAGGRGETQYF
CDR3 DNA: TGCGCCAGCAGCCAAGATGGGCTAGCGGGGGGGCGAGGGGAGACCCAGTACTTC

J gene: TRBJ1-5
D gene: NA
clone size: NA
V gene: TRBV30
CDR3 protein: CAWQFGGGQPQHF
CDR3 DNA: TGTGCCTGGCAATTTGGCGGGGGGCAGCCCCAGCATTTT

J gene: TRBJ1-4
D gene: NA
clone size: NA
V gene: TRBV18
CDR3 protein: CASSPSLFEKLFF
CDR3 DNA: TGTGCCAGCTCACCATCCCTATTTGAAAAACTGTTTTTT

J gene: TRBJ2-3
D gene: NA
clone size: few
V gene: TRBV7-9
CDR3 protein: CSSSPPSDTQYF
CDR3 DNA: TGTTCCAGCAGCCCCCCATCAGATACGCAGTATTTT

J gene: TRBJ1-2
D gene: TRBD1
clone size: NA
V gene: TRBV4-3
CDR3 protein: CASSVRQGAPYGYTF
CDR3 DNA: TGCGCCAGCAGCGTTCGACAGGGGGCTCCCTATGGCTACACCTTC

J gene: TRBJ1-1
D gene: NA
clone size: NA
V gene: TRBV27
CDR3 protein: CASSLYPGTEAFF
CDR3 DNA: TGTGCCAGCAGTTTATACCCGGGGACTGAAGCTTTCTTT

J gene: TRBJ2-5
D gene: TRBD1
clone size: once
V gene: TRBV6-1
CDR3 protein: CASSDYYGTVQETQYF
CDR3 DNA: TGTGCCAGCAGTGACTACTATGGGACAGTCCAAGAGACCCAGTACTTC

J gene: TRBJ2-7
D gene: NA
clone size: NA
V gene: TRBV2
CDR3 protein: CASSGDLTGSYEQYF
CDR3 DNA: TGTGCCAGCAGTGGAGACCTTACAGGGTCCTACGAGCAGTACTTC

J gene: TRBJ2-3
D gene: NA
clone size: NA
V gene: TRBV1
CDR3 protein: CTSSQVGEQVDTQYF
CDR3 DNA: TGCACCAGCAGCCAAGTTGGGGAACAGGTGGATACGCAGTATTTT

J gene: TRBJ1-2
D gene: NA
clone size: NA
V gene: TRBV9
CDR3 protein: CASSVAPQNYGYTF
CDR3 DNA: TGTGCCAGCAGCGTAGCTCCACAGAACTATGGCTACACCTTC

J gene: TRBJ2-3
D gene: NA
clone size: NA
V gene: TRBV5-4
CDR3 protein: CASSSVRYTDTQYF
CDR3 DNA: TGTGCCAGCAGCTCTGTCCGGTACACAGATACGCAGTATTTT

J gene: TRBJ1-1
D gene: NA
clone size: NA
V gene: TRBV5-1
CDR3 protein: CASSPPQGRTEAFF
CDR3 DNA: TGCGCCAGCAGCCCCCCTCAGGGCAGGACTGAAGCTTTCTTT

J gene: TRBJ2-5
D gene: NA
clone size: NA
V gene: TRBV6-5
CDR3 protein: CASSYSRLGETQYF
CDR3 DNA: TGTGCCAGCAGTTACTCTCGACTAGGAGAGACCCAGTACTTC

J gene: TRBJ1-3
D gene: NA
clone size: NA
V gene: TRBV7-2
CDR3 protein: CASSLQNTIYF
CDR3 DNA: TGTGCCAGCAGCTTACAGAACACCATATATTTT

J gene: TRBJ2-5
D gene: TRBD2
clone size: NA
V gene: TRBV4-1
CDR3 protein: CASSHLAGGPETQYF
CDR3 DNA: TGCGCCAGCAGCCATCTAGCGGGGGGGCCGGAGACCCAGTACTTC

J gene: TRBJ2-5
D gene: NA
clone size: once
V gene: TRBV2
CDR3 protein: CASNDPGETQYF
CDR3 DNA: TGTGCCAGCAATGATCCGGGAGAGACCCAGTACTTC

J gene: TRBJ2-1
D gene: NA
clone size: NA
V gene: TRBV27
CDR3 protein: CASTGQGRGTKFF
CDR3 DNA: TGTGCCAGCACTGGGCAGGGAAGGGGCACAAAGTTCTTC

J gene: TRBJ1-1
D gene: TRBD1
clone size: NA
V gene: TRBV29-1
CDR3 protein: CSAKTGTTEAFF
CDR3 DNA: TGCAGCGCAAAGACAGGGACGACTGAAGCTTTCTTT

J gene: TRBJ1-1
D gene: TRBD1
clone size: NA
V gene: TRBV11-3
CDR3 protein: CASSLVGTANTEAFF
CDR3 DNA: TGTGCCAGCAGCTTAGTAGGGACAGCGAACACTGAAGCTTTCTTT